This TCR beta chain is from a study of spatial heterogeneity in lung cancer. Study conclusions and caveats: Tumor TCRs that were ubiquitous and expanded showed up in blood more at resection than follow-up.

Worth noting for this clonotype: What it binds is not known.

Indicated time point: sample taken at primary tumor resection. Frozen PBMC, nontumor lung or tumor provided whole RNA, which was sequenced unsorted. Donation came from some 72 patients with untreated early-stage non-small cell lung cancer. On each TCR cDNA molecule, a unique molecular identifier was present. Each CDR3 protein gets one entry after TCRdb re-called the 5' RACE reads with MiXCR. The repertoire includes roughly 80,000 distinct CDR3 sequences, roughly 12% of them detected once, and 4.6% sits in the top ten. The trim removed 4 bases at V and 0 bases at J, leaving 2 bases unmatched. CDR1 and CDR2 from the germline V gene are SQVTM and ANQGSEA. This CDR3 contains 14 residues.

Sequences were derived from PBMCs, sampled at surgery. This chain uses TRBV29-1 with TRBJ2-7, with 11 bases lining up with TRBD2. The source of this sequence is a male donor with early-stage non-small cell lung cancer. The CDR3 coding sequence is TGCAGCGTTGGGGGACTAGCGGCCTCCTACGAGCAGTACTTC. Encoded protein: CSVGGLAASYEQYF.